The 6 T cell receptor beta chains below were found in one sample sequenced in a study of T cell repertoires in cytomegalovirus infection. TCRdb used MiXCR to reprocess the reads, holding one entry per CDR3 protein. The sample yields fewer than 350,000 distinct CDR3 sequences, around a tenth seen once. Material: PBMCs. The receptors come from a human donor in good health (CMV status not recorded). Some clones in this sample may be carry-over from other donors' samples.

The rearrangement joins TRBV5-5 to TRBJ1-5, with D perhaps TRBD1 (5 bases). V lost 1 base and J 6 bases, leaving 8 bases between the germline ends. The CDR3 totals 13 residues. Germline V lookup: CDR1 SGHKS, CDR2 YYEKEE (reference sequence). Here the CDR3 reads CASSLHGAQPQHF. CDR3 bases: TGTGCCAGCAGCTTGCACGGGGCTCAGCCCCAGCATTTT.

This clonotype was seen ten or more times. The gene calls are TRBV7-2 and TRBJ1-5, with D possibly matching TRBD1 (6 bases). Per germline, CDR1 SGHTA and CDR2 FQGNSA. Trimming took off 5 bases at V and 1 base at J, with 12 bases between the two ends. The CDR3 runs 15 residues. This CDR3 is CASSLRGRSNQPQHF. The CDR3 DNA follows: TGTGCCAGCAGCCTCAGGGGCCGGAGCAATCAGCCCCAGCATTTT.

This clonotype was found many times. This chain uses TRBV7-2 with TRBJ2-3; no clear D gene. Germline V gene lookup returns CDR1 SGHTA and CDR2 FQGNSA. Trimming stripped 3 bases from V and 1 base from J, with 8 bases between. There are 14 residues in the CDR3. This CDR3 is CASSFIFGTDTQYF. The CDR3 nucleotides are TGTGCCAGCAGCTTCATCTTTGGCACAGATACGCAGTATTTT. The variable domain in full, completed from reference TRBV7-2 and TRBJ2-3, reads GAGVSQSPSNKVTEKGKDVELRCDPISGHTALYWYRQSLGQGLEFLIYFQGNSAPDKSGLPSDRFSAERTGGSVSTLTIQRTQQEDSAVYLCASSFIFGTDTQYFGPGTRLTVL.

This clonotype turned up a few times. The chain is built from TRBV6-5 and TRBJ2-7, with TRBD2 as a possible D gene (6 bases). Germline CDR1 MNHEY, CDR2 SVGAGI. V gave up 4 bases and J gave up 2 bases, with 15 bases separating them. The length of the CDR3 is 15 residues. The CDR3 protein is CASSWSGVPPYEQYF. The CDR3 nucleotides read TGTGCCAGCAGTTGGTCGGGGGTCCCCCCCTACGAGCAGTACTTC.

This clonotype was found a few times. This chain links TRBV27 with TRBJ2-7, with 11 bases fitting TRBD1. Unmatched junction bases numbered 7, after V lost 4 bases and J lost 2 bases. CDR3 length: 16 residues. Germline-derived CDR1 and CDR2 are MNHEY and SMNVEV (reference sequence). The CDR3 nucleotides are TGTGCCAGCAGTTCTGTCCGGGACAGGGGGGCCTACGAGCAGTACTTC. Its translation: CASSSVRDRGAYEQYF.

This clonotype was observed many times. V and J are TRBV7-2 and TRBJ2-1; 7 positions match TRBD2. Germline CDR1 and CDR2: SGHTA and FQGNSA. The V and J ends lost 1 base and 12 bases, in that order; junction bases with no gene match: 6. This CDR3 is built from 13 residues. The CDR3 region is CASSLDRAGWQFF. The CDR3 region has the DNA TGTGCCAGCAGCTTAGACAGAGCGGGATGGCAGTTCTTC.